This note documents a single T cell receptor beta chain sequence. Its target antigen remains unknown. The sample holds no much larger clone one base away, and base qualities are not on file. This entry belongs to a study of post-analysis software for immune sequencing data (dated by TCRdb to about 2015). Regarding the research as a whole: Disease courses on record covered relapsing-remitting, secondary progressive and progressive-relapsing multiple sclerosis, though some patients had no subtype annotation. Patient repertoires were compared against 10 to 12 previously published healthy control repertoires from donors aged about 6 to 26 years. A subset of samples was prepared in parallel using single-end sample barcoding, then pooled and co-amplified after Illumina adapter ligation.

To demonstrate the VDJtools post-analysis software, TCR beta repertoires were profiled from the peripheral blood of 10 to 15 young patients with multiple sclerosis. The multiple sclerosis patients were children and adolescents between about 6 and 16 years of age. V trim: 3 bases; J trim: 5 bases; unmatched bases: 7. The germline V gene (reference sequence) provides CDR1 LGHDT and CDR2 YNNKEL. From the cysteine through the phenylalanine, the CDR3 covers 15 amino acids. The retained sequence is limited to the CDR3, 45 bases, with the frame set at the first base. Study-wide findings and limitations: Compared with controls, multiple sclerosis patients had significantly lower normalized Chao1 diversity, a finding suggesting substantial peripheral T-cell clonal expansion. Roughly 5 TRBV segments, including TRBV5-6, TRBV5-1 and TRBV20-1, were significantly more frequent in patients than controls. Direct clustering with F measure showed strong co-clustering of samples prepared in the same batch, prompting a batch-effect correction. The multiple sclerosis patient group was slightly younger than the control group.

The library was built by means of PCR. The sequencer was an Illumina HiSeq 2500. Unique molecular identifiers were incorporated into TCR beta cDNA libraries to reduce PCR and sequencing biases. Approximately 500,000 cDNA molecules were obtained for every 1 to 10 million input T cells, so each molecule roughly corresponded to one T cell. The patient libraries were prepared and sequenced using the same protocol as the earlier healthy control dataset. Samples belonging to the same batch were prepared together, multiplexed and sequenced on a shared HiSeq lane. The original pipeline was this. Raw barcoded reads were processed with MIGEC, discarding single-read molecular identifier groups before consensus assembly and CDR3 extraction. VDJtools was used for post-analysis of the clonotype tables, with diversity normalized by down-sampling every dataset to the smallest sample size. In repertoire overlap clustering, CDR3 amino acid sequences, but not nucleotide sequences, were matched to correct batch-related cross-sample contamination. TCRdb reprocessed the public reads (quality trimming at Q25 with fastp, clone calling with MiXCR) and kept in-frame beta chains. All rows with the same CDR3 protein become a single entry with the most common DNA and genes. Here the V and J calls rest on TCRdb's processing, not on the authors' analysis. Within this sample are about half a million distinct CDR3 sequences, with under 55% of them counted one time only. Roughly an eighth of the sample comes from the top ten.

The chain couples TRBV3-1 to TRBJ2-1, with TRBD2 matching 7 junction bases. The sequence came from a girl aged 5-17 years with multiple sclerosis. Sequencing was carried out using blood. The DNA is as follows: TGTGCCAGCAGCCAGAGACGGGAGGTACACAATGAGCAGTTCTTC. Its amino acids are CASSQRREVHNEQFF.